What follows describes a single T cell receptor beta chain. According to the study, genomic DNA was the template for TCR beta VDJ and CDR3 profiling. TCRdb ran MiXCR on the reads and lists one entry per CDR3 protein. This table has around 250,000 distinct CDR3 sequences, 82% appearing once. Before being chosen for sequencing, patients had shown CD8+CD57+ cell expansion by flow cytometry. Patients had received no therapy at the time of blood sampling. Germline lookup yields CDR1 SGHTA and CDR2 FQGNSA. Trimming stripped 5 bases from V and 2 bases from J, with 7 bases between. The CDR3 totals 13 residues. This entry belongs to a study of CD8+CD57+ T cells in acquired aplastic anemia. As for the study in general: Sorting CD4+ and CD8+ cells gave DNA averaging about 2.9 ug.

This receptor was taken from a human donor with aplastic anemia. V is TRBV7-2 and J is TRBJ1-5; D may be TRBD1 (6 bases). The sample comprised sorted CD4+, CD8+, or CD8+CD57+ T cells (not recorded which) from PBMCs. The CDR3, as DNA: TGTGCCAGCAGCCACAGGGGCAATCAGCCCCAGCATTTT. Its protein product is CASSHRGNQPQHF.